A single sample gave rise to the 13 T cell receptor beta chains below, sequenced in a study of T cell responses to AZD1222 COVID-19 vaccine. Here immunoSEQ multiplex PCR was the method, and the copy in TCRdb shows in-frame clones only, minus some. The data show some 150,000 clones, with 87% seen just once and about 9.8% held by the top ten. Sequencing was performed on peripheral blood, taken 28 days after the second AZD1222 dose. These receptors were obtained from an adult who received the AZD1222 COVID-19 vaccine.

This chain links TRBV5-4 with TRBJ1-6, with TRBD1 matching over 9 bases. From germline, CDR1 is SGHNT and CDR2 YYREEE (reference sequence). The CDR3 loop spans 16 amino acids. The J segment lost 1 base and the V segment lost 9 bases, leaving 8 bases of the junction unmatched. CDR3 coding DNA: TGTGCCACCATGGACAGGGGAAGGTCCTATAATTCACCCCTCCACTTT. Translated, it gives CATMDRGRSYNSPLHF.

The rearrangement joins TRBV7-6 to TRBJ2-7; 7 nucleotides agree with TRBD1. V shed 5 bases and J 4 bases; nucleotides not matched to a gene: 8. Germline V lookup: CDR1 SGHVS, CDR2 FNYEAQ. The CDR3 is 14 amino acids. The CDR3 is CASSLRDRSYEQYF. The DNA of the CDR3 is TGTGCCAGCAGCCTCCGGGACAGAAGTTACGAGCAGTACTTC.

V usage is TRBV15 and J usage is TRBJ1-2, with 8 bases identical to TRBD1. With V trimmed by 1 base and J by 4 bases, 5 bases remained unmatched. This CDR3 has 15 residues. CDR1 and CDR2 (germline): LNHNV, YYDKDF (reference sequence). The CDR3 region is CATSRVPQGAYGYTF. In DNA, the CDR3 is TGTGCCACCAGCAGAGTCCCCCAGGGGGCCTATGGCTACACCTTC. Full variable domain (rest looked up from reference TRBV15 and TRBJ1-2): DAMVIQNPRYQVTQFGKPVTLSCSQTLNHNVMYWYQQKSSQAPKLLFHYYDKDFNNEADTPDNFQSRRPNTSFCFLDIRSPGLGDTAMYLCATSRVPQGAYGYTFGSGTRLTVV.

This chain uses TRBV3-1 (or the pseudogene TRBV3-2) with TRBJ1-1; TRBD1 might be the D (6 bases). V lost 3 bases, J lost 2 bases, and 10 bases lay in between. The CDR3 sequence is 14 residues long. Germline V lookup: CDR1 LGHDT, CDR2 YNNKEL (reference sequence). The CDR3 here is CASSHRGGNTEAFF. The CDR3 DNA is TGTGCCAGCAGCCACAGGGGTGGAAACACTGAAGCTTTCTTT.

The chain has TRBV6-4 and TRBJ2-1; D gene unclear. Trimming stripped 10 bases from V and 0 bases from J, with 22 bases between. Germline V CDR1 and CDR2: MRHNA, SNTAGT. This CDR3 is built from 17 residues. The CDR3 DNA is TGTGCCAACCCAGAGTCCCTGACGGAAATCTCCTACAATGAGCAGTTCTTC. It translates to CANPESLTEISYNEQFF.

The gene calls are TRBV6-5 and TRBJ1-1; tentatively, D is TRBD1 (6 bases). Per the germline V gene, CDR1 is MNHEY and CDR2 is SVGAGI. The CDR3 consists of 13 residues. V shed 6 bases and J shed 4 bases, with 12 bases lying between them. Here the CDR3 DNA reads TGTGCCAGCAGGGACAGCCCGATCACTGAAGCTTTCTTT. It is translated as CASRDSPITEAFF.

The chain joins TRBV14 to TRBJ2-5; 10 bases map to TRBD2. This CDR3 comprises 14 residues. Germline V CDR1 and CDR2: SGHDN, FVKESK. V shed 4 bases and J 5 bases; nucleotides not matched to a gene: 4. The CDR3: CASSPTSGWETQYF. DNA for the CDR3: TGTGCCAGCAGCCCGACTAGCGGGTGGGAGACCCAGTACTTC.

The chain has TRBV20-1 and TRBJ1-6; D is ambiguous. Germline assignment: CDR1 DFQATT and CDR2 SNEGSKA (reference sequence). The V gene lost 3 bases and the J gene lost 2 bases, with 8 bases spanning the gap. The CDR3 is 14 residues long. This CDR3 is CSASNGAYNSPLHF. The DNA for the CDR3 is TGCAGTGCTAGTAACGGGGCCTATAATTCACCCCTCCACTTT.

This chain links TRBV6-2 or TRBV6-3 with TRBJ2-2, with D maybe TRBD2 (5 bases). Germline V gene lookup returns CDR1 MNHEY and CDR2 SVGEGT. The CDR3 runs to 13 residues. V lost 5 bases to trimming and J lost 1 base, with 5 bases between them. CDR3 sequence reads: CASSSGNTGELFF. The CDR3 nucleotides are TGTGCCAGCAGTAGCGGGAACACCGGGGAGCTGTTTTTT.

The V call is TRBV29-1, the J call TRBJ2-2, with 8 bases matching TRBD1. J gave up 0 bases and V 4 bases, and 4 bases lay outside the gene matches. The CDR3 sequence is 15 residues long. Germline CDR1 is SQVTM and CDR2 is ANQGSEA. CDR3 nucleotides: TGCAGCGTTGTCAGGGGGCCTACGAACACCGGGGAGCTGTTTTTT. Its protein is CSVVRGPTNTGELFF.

This clone was recorded a few times. The chain couples TRBV11-2 to TRBJ1-2; tentatively, D is TRBD1 (6 bases). The CDR3 is 12 amino acids. The ends were cut back, 7 bases at V and 6 bases at J, with 12 bases in the middle. Looked up from germline, CDR1 is SGHAT and CDR2 is FQNNGV. This CDR3 is CASTSGDNGYTF. CDR3 coding DNA: TGTGCCAGCACCTCAGGGGATAATGGCTACACCTTC.

The genes are TRBV12-3 or TRBV12-4 and TRBJ2-4; D is uncertain. The CDR3 runs 11 residues. Trimming removed 6 bases at V and 7 bases at J, with 7 bases between. This chain's CDR3 is CASSSRNIQYF. CDR3 in DNA: TGTGCCAGCAGCTCACGGAACATTCAGTACTTC.

The chain uses TRBV6-5 and TRBJ1-2, with 8 bases aligning to TRBD1. The CDR3 consists of 15 residues. Germline V gene sequence: CDR1 MNHEY, CDR2 SVGAGI. Trimming at V came to 6 bases and at J to 7 bases, leaving 13 bases not matched to a gene. CDR3 sequence reads: CASRSGQGNYIGYTF. DNA of the CDR3: TGTGCCAGCAGAAGCGGACAGGGCAATTATATTGGCTACACCTTC.